This TCR beta chain was obtained from a study of CD4 T cells in relation to SARS-CoV-2 and coronaviruses. Study details: TCR beta CDR3s were sequenced after approximately nine-day antigen culture of PBMCs. Study observations and caveats: This crossreactivity analysis covered spike protein alone, no other viral proteins. Crossreactive clones expanded significantly less to SARS-CoV-2 than monoreactive clones. Culture-expanded clones reflect memory recall rather than primary priming during culture.

Clones were read by immunoSEQ multiplex PCR, and TCRdb kept only the in-frame ones, dropping some. This table holds about 36,000 clones, 77% found once. Germline CDR1 SNHLY, CDR2 FYNNEI. This CDR3 region has 13 residues. Trimming shortened V by 6 bases and J by 3 bases, and 12 bases separated the two germline ends. With regard to this clone: What it binds is unknown.

Sequenced: memory CD4+ T cells from PBMCs, cultured in vitro. This receptor was obtained from an adult with COVID-19. The chain has TRBV2 and TRBJ2-7; D gene unclear. CDR3 sequence reads: CASRVGPLYEQYF. CDR3 nucleotide sequence: TGTGCCAGCAGGGTTGGACCTCTCTACGAGCAGTACTTC.